The 17 T cell receptor beta chains listed next were all sequenced from one sample in a study of regulatory T cells in long-lasting Graves disease. The TCR beta library used iRepertoire HTBI primers with Arm-PCR amplification of CDR3. One entry per CDR3 protein results from TCRdb running MiXCR on the multiplex PCR reads. The sample lists over 500,000 distinct CDR3 sequences, about 16% occurring once. Time point meaning: newly diagnosed GD, antithyroid drugs for less than 3 months. TCR sequences were obtained from RNA taken from PBMCs. These same records also appear under a second study, on T cells in Graves' hyperthyroidism and ophthalmopathy.

Sequencing was performed on peripheral blood mononuclear cells (PBMCs), taken at new diagnosis, from a patient treated with antithyroid drugs. These TCRs come from a man between 18 and 29 years old with Graves disease.

This clonotype was observed at least ten times. This rearrangement joins TRBV7-6 to TRBJ2-7; 7 bases align to TRBD1. Trimming took 4 bases from V and 3 from J; bases not matched to a gene: 3. Germline V CDR1 and CDR2: SGHVS, FNYEAQ. CDR3 size: 13 residues. The CDR3 sequence is CASSSGTDYEQYF. Written as DNA, the CDR3 is TGTGCCAGCAGCTCCGGGACAGACTACGAGCAGTACTTC. The variable domain in full, completed from reference TRBV7-6 and TRBJ2-7, reads GAGVSQSPRYKVTKRGQDVALRCDPISGHVSLYWYRQALGQGPEFLTYFNYEAQQDKSGLPNDRFSAERPEGSISTLTIQRTEQRDSAMYRCASSSGTDYEQYFGPGTRLTVT.

Remarks on this clonotype: A far bigger clonotype differs at one base, so this is likely a read error. The chain uses TRBV28 and TRBJ2-7; perhaps D is TRBD1 or TRBD2 (5 bases each). Germline V gene lookup returns CDR1 MDHEN and CDR2 SYDVKM. The CDR3 extends over 13 amino acids. V lost 2 bases, J lost 7 bases, and 12 bases lay in between. For the CDR3, the DNA is TGTGCCAGCAGTTTAGGGACGGGTCATGAGCAGTACTTC. Its protein product is CASSLGTGHEQYF.

This clonotype was seen many times. This chain links TRBV9 with TRBJ2-7, with 9 bases aligning to TRBD1. CDR3 size: 15 residues. Germline lookup yields CDR1 SGDLS and CDR2 YYNGEE. V lost 3 bases, J lost 0 bases, and 4 bases stayed unmatched. The CDR3 reads CASSGGTGPSYEQYF. The CDR3 DNA is TGTGCCAGCAGCGGAGGGACAGGGCCCTCCTACGAGCAGTACTTC.

This clonotype was seen only a few times. Written as DNA, the CDR3 is TGTGCCAGCAGCCGAGAGGCACAGGATGAGCAGTTCTTC. This codes for CASSREAQDEQFF. The rearrangement links TRBV7-8 to TRBJ2-1, with D possibly matching TRBD1 (5 bases). The ends were cut back, 5 bases at V and 8 bases at J, with 13 bases in the middle. This CDR3 is 13 amino acids long. Germline V gene data show CDR1 as SGHVS and CDR2 as FQNEAQ.

This clonotype was detected a few times. V is TRBV6-1 and J is TRBJ1-6; D not certain. The CDR3 is 16 amino acids. Germline V CDR1 and CDR2: MNHNS, SASEGT. Trimming took off 3 bases at V and 2 bases at J, with 11 bases between the two ends. The CDR3 region has the DNA TGTGCCAGCAGTGAGATCCAGTCGGCCTATAATTCACCCCTCCACTTT. Translated, it gives CASSEIQSAYNSPLHF.

This clonotype was detected only a few times. The V and J genes are TRBV6-4 and TRBJ1-5, with D possibly being TRBD1 (5 bases). Germline V gene lookup returns CDR1 MRHNA and CDR2 SNTAGT. The CDR3 length is 15 residues. Trimming left V 8 bases short and J 2 bases short, with 16 bases between. The CDR3 here is CASSGGESGNQPQHF. The CDR3, as DNA: TGTGCCAGCTCCGGGGGGGAGAGCGGCAATCAGCCCCAGCATTTT.

This clonotype was detected a few times. V gene TRBV25-1 combines with J gene TRBJ1-1; weak D call: TRBD1 (6 bases). Germline V gene lookup returns CDR1 MGHDK and CDR2 SYGVNS. CDR3 length: 13 amino acids. V shed 3 bases and J shed 11 bases, with 16 bases lying between them. The CDR3 DNA reads as TGTGCCAGCAGTGACGCCGGGACACCCAGGGCTTTCTTT. It codes for CASSDAGTPRAFF.

This clonotype was recorded many times. The rearrangement links TRBV24-1 to TRBJ2-2; 10 positions agree with TRBD1. The CDR3 covers 20 residues. Germline V gene data show CDR1 as KGHDR and CDR2 as SFDVKD. V was pared by 3 bases and J by 1 base, with 13 bases of the junction left unmatched. This chain's CDR3 is CATSDPRDRGPEGNTGELFF. CDR3 DNA: TGTGCCACCAGTGATCCCCGGGACAGGGGACCAGAGGGGAACACCGGGGAGCTGTTTTTT.

This chain connects TRBV5-1 to TRBJ1-4; no reliable D call. The V end was cut by 5 bases, the J end by 2 bases, with 13 bases between. This CDR3 has 15 residues. From germline, CDR1 is SGHRS and CDR2 YFSETQ. The DNA for the CDR3 is TGCGCCAGCAGTGGTGGGAGGTCGACTAATGAAAAACTGTTTTTT. This codes for CASSGGRSTNEKLFF.

There are many counts of this clonotype. This chain joins TRBV7-2 and TRBJ2-3; possible D gene TRBD1, 6 bases. The germline V and J ends were trimmed by 5 bases and 2 bases, with 20 bases remaining between them. From germline, CDR1 is SGHTA and CDR2 FQGNSA. This CDR3 comprises 17 residues. The CDR3 DNA sequence: TGTGCCAGCAGCCCTAATGGACAGACAATTCTCACAGATACGCAGTATTTT. Translation: CASSPNGQTILTDTQYF.

This clonotype was seen a handful of times. The V call is TRBV19, the J call TRBJ1-1; 7 bases line up with TRBD1. V was pared by 8 bases and J by 5 bases, with 8 bases of the junction left unmatched. Germline V gene data show CDR1 as LNHDA and CDR2 as SQIVND (reference sequence). The CDR3 totals 13 residues. This chain's CDR3 is CASGQELGTEAFF. The CDR3 DNA sequence: TGTGCCAGTGGACAGGAACTGGGGACTGAAGCTTTCTTT.

This clonotype was seen a handful of times. The chain couples TRBV6-2 or TRBV6-3 to TRBJ1-5; D unclear. V shed 2 bases and J shed 2 bases, with 13 bases lying between them. CDR3 length equals 16 residues. Germline CDR1 MNHEY, CDR2 SVGEGT. As DNA, the CDR3 is TGTGCCAGCAGTTACAATCGAGGTGAGGGCAATCAGCCCCAGCATTTT. It is translated as CASSYNRGEGNQPQHF.

The chain carries TRBV9 and TRBJ2-1; 7 bases fit TRBD2. The CDR3 runs to 13 residues. Germline CDR1 reads SGDLS; CDR2 reads YYNGEE. V lost 4 bases, J lost 8 bases, and 6 bases stayed unmatched. The CDR3 reads CASSPAGWDEQFF. CDR3 in DNA: TGTGCCAGCAGCCCAGCGGGATGGGATGAGCAGTTCTTC.

This rearrangement joins TRBV9 to TRBJ2-3, with D perhaps matching TRBD1 (5 bases). Trimming cost V 0 bases and J 1 base, with 9 bases left between them. Germline CDR1 is SGDLS and CDR2 is YYNGEE. The length of the CDR3 is 15 residues. The CDR3 region is CASSVVGRGTDTQYF. The CDR3 coding sequence is TGTGCCAGCAGCGTAGTTGGCAGGGGCACAGATACGCAGTATTTT.

The J gene is TRBJ2-2, the V gene TRBV20-1; D ambiguous. The CDR3 is made up of 15 amino acids. V shed 0 bases and J shed 0 bases, with 8 bases lying between them. Germline CDR1 is DFQATT and CDR2 is SNEGSKA (reference sequence). DNA of the CDR3: TGCAGTGCTAGAGATTTGGGTTCGAACACCGGGGAGCTGTTTTTT. Translated: CSARDLGSNTGELFF.

This clonotype was seen many times. The rearrangement joins TRBV6-2 or TRBV6-3 to TRBJ1-5; D perhaps matches TRBD1 (5 bases). CDR1 and CDR2 (germline): MNHEY, SVGEGT. This CDR3 region has 14 residues. The V and J ends lost 2 bases and 3 bases respectively, with 8 bases between them. CDR3 sequence reads: CASSYQGNNQPQHF. DNA for the CDR3: TGTGCCAGCAGTTACCAGGGAAACAATCAGCCCCAGCATTTT.

This clonotype was detected many times. V gene TRBV30 combines with J gene TRBJ1-5, with D maybe TRBD1 (6 bases). This CDR3 region has 13 residues. Trimming removed 5 bases from V and 4 bases from J, with 12 bases in between. In germline, CDR1 is GTSNPN, CDR2 SVGIG (reference sequence). CDR3 loop: CAWSTGPNQPQHF. The CDR3 region has the DNA TGTGCCTGGTCGACAGGACCGAATCAGCCCCAGCATTTT.